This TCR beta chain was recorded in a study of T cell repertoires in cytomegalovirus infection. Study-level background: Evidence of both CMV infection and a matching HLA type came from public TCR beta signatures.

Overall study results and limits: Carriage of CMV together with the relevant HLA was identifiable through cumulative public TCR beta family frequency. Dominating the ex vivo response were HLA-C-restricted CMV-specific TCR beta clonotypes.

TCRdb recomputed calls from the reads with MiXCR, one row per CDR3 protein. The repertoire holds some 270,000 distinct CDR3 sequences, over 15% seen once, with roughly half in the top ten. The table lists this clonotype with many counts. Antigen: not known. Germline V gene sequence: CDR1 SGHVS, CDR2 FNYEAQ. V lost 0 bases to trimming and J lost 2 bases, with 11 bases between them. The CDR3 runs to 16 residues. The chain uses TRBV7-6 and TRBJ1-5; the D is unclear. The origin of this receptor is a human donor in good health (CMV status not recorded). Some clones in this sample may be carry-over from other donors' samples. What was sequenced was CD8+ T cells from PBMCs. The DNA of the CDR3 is TGTGCCAGCAGCTTAGCTCCTGGAGGTGGCAATCAGCCCCAGCATTTT. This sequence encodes CASSLAPGGGNQPQHF.